The text below deals with one T cell receptor (beta chain). The sample holds many counts of this clonotype. What this receptor recognizes is not known. Base-call qualities are not available, and no considerably larger clone is one nucleotide away. The data belong to a study of blood T cells in healthy people across ages (dated by TCRdb to between 2014 and 2016). Regarding the complete study: In model experiments, template switching captured roughly one uniquely barcoded TCR beta cDNA molecule for every two T cells. To track age-related changes in TCR beta repertoire diversity, the study relied on deep sequencing normalized with unique cDNA molecular identifiers. The donors were divided into four age groups: young (average approximately 15 years), middle-aged (approximately 39), aged (around 67) and long-lived (82). To avoid experimental bias, donors of different ages were randomly spread across the sequencing lanes. The study analyzed two additional independent replicas of 1 million unique cDNA reads from the same blood draw for two donors, one aged 18 to 29 and one aged 80 or older.

Donors were a few dozen systemically healthy Caucasian individuals from Russia aged roughly 6 to 90 years. Approximately 11 milliliters of peripheral blood were drawn from each donor into EDTA-treated Vacutainer tubes. PBMCs were isolated by Ficoll-Paque density-gradient centrifugation, with at least 6 million obtained per sample. Total RNA was extracted from PBMCs with Trizol reagent, with at least 5.5 micrograms obtained per sample. The percentages of naive CD45RAhigh/CD27high T cells were determined by flow cytometry on a PBMC aliquot from every donor. Study-wide conclusions, independent of this receptor: Observed TCR beta diversity correlated strongly with the percentage of naive T cells measured by flow cytometry. Bulk unsorted PBMC profiling prevented conclusive comparison of naive and antigen-experienced compartments. Compared with the aged group, the long-lived group had more naive CD4+ T cells, fewer expanded clones and increased TCR diversity, suggesting age selection. Estimates of total diversity based on one million sequenced T cells were regarded as lower bounds and as underestimates. Because donor CMV infection status was unknown, age-related changes in expanded clonotypes were potentially confounded. Observed TCR beta diversity per million T cells fell roughly linearly with age, and a significant reduction was already apparent by age around 40.

Including the terminal cysteine and phenylalanine, the CDR3 comprises 14 residues. The CDR3 DNA has 42 bases and is translated from base 1. V and J are truncated by 6 bases and 0 bases respectively, leaving an intervening sequence of 11 bases. The library was generated by 5' RACE. Instrument used: Illumina HiSeq 2500. A second 7 to 11 cycle PCR used a sample-barcoded 5' primer and a J-beta primer mix. A unique molecular identifier was introduced onto each TCR beta cDNA molecule by a template-switch 5' adaptor carrying 12 random nucleotides. Each sample yielded at least 2.5 million CDR3-containing paired-end reads. The Mint cDNA synthesis kit, primed by a TRBC-specific oligonucleotide, was used to synthesize first-strand cDNA from all RNA. All cDNA was treated with uracil-DNA glycosylase and then went through a first 18-cycle PCR with the universal primers M1SS and BC2_uni_R. Per the authors' processing: For normalization, 1 million high-quality reads, each with a distinct molecular identifier, were randomly selected from each sample. Reads sharing molecular identifiers were discarded rather than binned into consensus sequences. MiTCR, run with a Q25 quality threshold and the strictest error-elimination algorithm, handled CDR3 identification, clonotype clustering and error correction. Lower-bound total TCR beta diversity was estimated with a nonparametric unseen species model using Euler transformation. TCRdb reprocessed the public reads (quality trimming at Q25 with fastp, clone calling with MiXCR) and kept in-frame beta chains. Entries are consolidated by CDR3 protein sequence, retaining the most common genes and DNA. The V and J calls come from TCRdb's annotation, not from the publication. Across this sample there are 1 million to 1.2 million distinct CDR3 sequences, with around two fifths seen only once. Roughly 13% of the sample rests with the top ten.

This TCR was sampled from a man between 18 and 29 years old in good health. The sequence links TRBV12-3 or TRBV12-4 to TRBJ1-2, with TRBD1 perhaps the D gene, on 5 matching bases. The specimen was blood. The DNA sequence follows: TGTGCCAGCAGGCGGGACCTCCCTAACTATGGCTACACCTTC. Its protein product is CASRRDLPNYGYTF.